Described below is a single TCR beta chain sequence and its context. Under the authors' procedure: Amplification with reference gene primers provided the estimates of nucleated cell counts. Profiled with immunoSEQ multiplex PCR; TCRdb holds only in-frame clones, not every one. V and J calls plus clone size are reproduced from that table; the DNA served to infer D and trimming. This sample has more than 75,000 clones; more than 75% occur once, and the top ten carry 4.5% to 6%. These data are taken from a study of blood T cell repertoires in COVID-19. Turning to the study itself: Donors in the United States, Italy and Spain gave samples during acute or convalescent COVID-19. Sources were T cells, B-cell-depleted T cells, or PBMCs; the material itself was cDNA or gDNA.

Looked up from germline, CDR1 is MNHEY and CDR2 is SVGEGT. Between the trimmed V and J ends, which lost 0 bases and 3 bases, there was a span of 11 bases. CDR3 length: 15 residues. This TCR came from a woman at least 80 years old with active COVID-19. The genes are TRBV6-2 or TRBV6-3 and TRBJ2-5; D is undetermined. Sequencing was performed on peripheral blood. The CDR3, as DNA: TGTGCCAGCAGTTACTCGACGGCGGATAAAGAGACCCAGTACTTC. It codes for CASSYSTADKETQYF.